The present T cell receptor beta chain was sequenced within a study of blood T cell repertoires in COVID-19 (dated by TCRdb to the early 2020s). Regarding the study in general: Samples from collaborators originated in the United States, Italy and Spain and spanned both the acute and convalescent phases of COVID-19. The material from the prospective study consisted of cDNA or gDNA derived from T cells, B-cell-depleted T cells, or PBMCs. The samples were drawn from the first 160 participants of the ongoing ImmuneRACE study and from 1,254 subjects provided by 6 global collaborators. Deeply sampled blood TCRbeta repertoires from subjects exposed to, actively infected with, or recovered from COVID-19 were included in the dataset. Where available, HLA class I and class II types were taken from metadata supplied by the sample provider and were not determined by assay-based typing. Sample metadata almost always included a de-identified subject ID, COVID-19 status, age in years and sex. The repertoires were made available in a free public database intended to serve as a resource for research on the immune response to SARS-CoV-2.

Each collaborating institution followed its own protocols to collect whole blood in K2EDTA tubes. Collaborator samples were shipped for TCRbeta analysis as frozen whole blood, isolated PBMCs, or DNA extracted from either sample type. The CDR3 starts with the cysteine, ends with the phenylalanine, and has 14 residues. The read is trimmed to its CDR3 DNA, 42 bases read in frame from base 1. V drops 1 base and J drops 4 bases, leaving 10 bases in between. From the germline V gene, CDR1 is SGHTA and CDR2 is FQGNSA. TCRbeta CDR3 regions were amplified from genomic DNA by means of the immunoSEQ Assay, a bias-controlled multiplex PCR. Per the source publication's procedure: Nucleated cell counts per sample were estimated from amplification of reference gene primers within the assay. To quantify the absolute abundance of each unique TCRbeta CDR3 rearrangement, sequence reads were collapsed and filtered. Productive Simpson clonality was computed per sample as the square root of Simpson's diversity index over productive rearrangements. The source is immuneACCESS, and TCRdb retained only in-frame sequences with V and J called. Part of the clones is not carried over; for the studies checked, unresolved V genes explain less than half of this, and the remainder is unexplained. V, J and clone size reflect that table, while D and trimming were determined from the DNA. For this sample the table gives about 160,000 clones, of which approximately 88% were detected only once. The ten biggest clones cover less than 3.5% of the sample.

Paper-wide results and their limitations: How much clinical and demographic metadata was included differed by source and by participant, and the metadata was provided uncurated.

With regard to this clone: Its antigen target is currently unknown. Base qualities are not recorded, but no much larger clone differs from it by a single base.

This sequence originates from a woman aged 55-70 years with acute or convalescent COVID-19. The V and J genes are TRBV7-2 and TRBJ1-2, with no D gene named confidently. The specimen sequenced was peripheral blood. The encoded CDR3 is CASSLGSWAYGYTF. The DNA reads TGTGCCAGCAGCTTAGGAAGCTGGGCCTATGGCTACACCTTC. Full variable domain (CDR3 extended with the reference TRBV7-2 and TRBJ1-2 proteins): GAGVSQSPSNKVTEKGKDVELRCDPISGHTALYWYRQSLGQGLEFLIYFQGNSAPDKSGLPSDRFSAERTGGSVSTLTIQRTQQEDSAVYLCASSLGSWAYGYTFGSGTRLTVV.